Shown below are 18 T cell receptor beta chains from a single sample sequenced in a study of read filtering for tumor transcriptome and immune sequencing. From around 0.4 ug of RNA, a library with molecular barcoded alpha/delta and beta/gamma adaptors was made. TCRdb called the reads again in MiXCR, with one record for every CDR3 protein. Counted here are fewer than 90,000 distinct CDR3 sequences, approximately 13% occurring once; the ten biggest clones make up under 15%. Material: a population of CD138-negative cells sorted from bone marrow. The receptor set was obtained from a donor aged 40 or older with multiple myeloma.

This clonotype was recorded at least ten times. The junction and the germline gene differ at one end; a read error may be behind it. V and J are TRBV4-1 and TRBJ2-3, with D perhaps TRBD2 (7 bases). CDR1 and CDR2 (germline): MGHRA, YSYEKL. The CDR3 covers 13 residues. The CDR3 loop is CASTGGGTDTQYF. CDR3 sequence (DNA): TGCGCCAGCACTGGGGGGGGCACCGATACGCAGTATTTT.

This clonotype was counted only a few times. The CDR3 nucleotides read TGCGCCAGCAGTCAATTCAGGACAGGGGGCTGTGATCAGCCCCAGCATTTT. Translated: CASSQFRTGGCDQPQHF. The chain joins TRBV23-1 to TRBJ1-5; TRBD1 aligns across 11 bases. TRBV23-1 is placed among ORFs of uncertain function. Trimming removed 1 base from V and 5 bases from J; junction bases left unmatched: 7. The CDR3 is 17 amino acids.

In this sample, this clonotype turned up many times. This chain links TRBV29-1 with TRBJ2-7; D might be TRBD1 (6 bases). CDR3 length equals 14 residues. V gave up 6 bases and J gave up 4 bases, with 19 bases separating them. Germline assignment: CDR1 SQVTM and CDR2 ANQGSEA. Here the CDR3 DNA reads TGCAGCGTAAACGGAGCAGGGGCCGATTACGAGCAGTACTTC. Translated: CSVNGAGADYEQYF.

This clonotype has a count of ten or more. V usage is TRBV6-1 and J usage is TRBJ2-3; TRBD2 agrees at 7 bases. The J segment lost 3 bases and the V segment lost 8 bases, leaving 14 bases of the junction unmatched. Germline CDR1 MNHNS, CDR2 SASEGT. The CDR3 consists of 16 residues. The CDR3 DNA follows: TGTGCCAGCGTTCGAGGCGGGAGTAGGTTGACAGATACGCAGTATTTT. Protein sequence: CASVRGGSRLTDTQYF.

This clonotype was picked up many times. This rearrangement joins TRBV2 to TRBJ2-7, with TRBD2 matching 13 bases. Germline assignment: CDR1 SNHLY and CDR2 FYNNEI. The ends lost 6 bases at V and 7 bases at J; junction bases unmatched: 6. The CDR3 spans 14 residues. CDR3 DNA: TGTGCCAGCAGCCCGGGACTAGCGGGAAGGGAGCAGTACTTC. Amino acids: CASSPGLAGREQYF.

This clonotype was counted ten times or more. The chain uses TRBV11-1 and TRBJ2-1, with 12 bases fitting TRBD2. This CDR3 comprises 17 residues. The V segment lost 5 bases and the J segment 9 bases; nucleotides outside the gene matches: 14. Germline V lookup: CDR1 SGHAT, CDR2 FQDESV (reference sequence). The CDR3 DNA reads as TGTGCCAGCAGCCCAGGAGGGCTAGCGGGAGGGCAGGGTGAGCAGTTCTTC. Protein: CASSPGGLAGGQGEQFF.

This clonotype has at least ten counts. The chain couples TRBV29-1 to TRBJ2-2; tentative D call: TRBD2 (6 bases). From germline, CDR1 is SQVTM and CDR2 ANQGSEA. The CDR3 is made up of 14 amino acids. The V end was cut by 5 bases, the J end by 1 base, with 11 bases between. CDR3 in amino acids: CSVRKGLNTGELFF. CDR3 coding DNA: TGCAGCGTTAGAAAGGGACTGAACACCGGGGAGCTGTTTTTT.

This sequence joins TRBV7-9 and TRBJ2-2, with TRBD2 matching over 13 bases. V lost 2 bases and J lost 5; bases outside the gene matches: 14. From germline, CDR1 is SEHNR and CDR2 FQNEAQ (reference sequence). The CDR3 loop spans 20 amino acids. The CDR3 is CASSLRTSGSSGGETGELFF. For the CDR3, the DNA is TGTGCCAGCAGCTTAAGGACTAGCGGGAGCTCCGGGGGTGAGACCGGGGAGCTGTTTTTT.

This clonotype was observed many times. The V and J genes are TRBV2 and TRBJ2-1; 10 bases are shared with TRBD2. V was pared by 4 bases and J by 4 bases, with 13 bases of the junction left unmatched. CDR1 and CDR2 (germline): SNHLY, FYNNEI. The CDR3 contains 18 residues. The CDR3 bases are TGTGCCAGCAGTGCGGCATCAATTTGGACTAGCGGTTACAATGAGCAGTTCTTC. This gives the protein CASSAASIWTSGYNEQFF.

This chain joins TRBV11-2 and TRBJ2-1; 12 bases fit TRBD2. Germline CDR1 reads SGHAT; CDR2 reads FQNNGV. This CDR3 contains 14 residues. V trimming: 5 bases; J trimming: 7 bases; junction bases outside the gene matches: 3. CDR3 region: CASSLGTSGNEQFF. The CDR3 DNA follows: TGTGCCAGCAGCCTAGGGACTAGCGGGAATGAGCAGTTCTTC.

This clonotype was observed at least ten times. V gene TRBV6-6 combines with J gene TRBJ1-1; TRBD1 matches 7 bases. The junction had 2 bases not matched to a gene; V was cut back by 2 bases and J by 5 bases. Germline CDR1 and CDR2: MNHNY and SVGAGI (reference sequence). This CDR3 has 13 residues. The CDR3 loop reads CASSYDRVTEAFF. CDR3 coding DNA: TGTGCCAGCAGTTACGACAGGGTAACTGAAGCTTTCTTT.

This clonotype was picked up many times. The rearrangement joins TRBV6-1 to TRBJ1-2; no clear D gene. The germline V gene has CDR1 MNHNS and CDR2 SASEGT. The CDR3 spans 14 residues. Deletions cut 2 bases from V and 0 bases from J, with 7 bases between. DNA for the CDR3: TGTGCCAGCAGTGAAAACAGAGCTAACTATGGCTACACCTTC. This encodes CASSENRANYGYTF.

Ten or more counts support this clonotype. Here the CDR3 DNA reads TGTGCCACCAGCGGCTTTGATAGGACAGCCAGCACAGATACGCAGTATTTT. Translated, it gives CATSGFDRTASTDTQYF. The chain carries TRBV24-1 and TRBJ2-3; D might be TRBD1 (6 bases). V shed 7 bases and J shed 0 bases, with 19 bases lying between them. The CDR3 consists of 17 residues. Per the germline V gene, CDR1 is KGHDR and CDR2 is SFDVKD.

Regarding this clonotype: One end of the junction fails to match germline, which may point to a read error. This sequence joins TRBV5-1 and TRBJ1-1, with 7 bases identical to TRBD1. Germline V gives CDR1 SGHRS, CDR2 YFSETQ. The CDR3 is 14 residues long. CDR3 sequence: CASSLDRASTEALF. CDR3 DNA: TGCGCCAGCAGCCTCGACAGGGCGAGCACTGAAGCTCTCTTT.

This clonotype was detected only a few times. The chain joins TRBV15 to TRBJ1-5; 9 bases are a match to TRBD1. The CDR3 runs 15 residues. V shed 7 bases, J shed 0 bases, and the junction held 4 bases outside the gene matches. CDR1 is LNHNV, CDR2 YYDKDF, per germline (reference sequence). In DNA form, the CDR3 reads TGTGCCACCACCTCGGACAGGGGTAGCAATCAGCCCCAGCATTTT. Encoded protein: CATTSDRGSNQPQHF.

This clonotype was seen ten or more times. The chain is built from TRBV11-3 and TRBJ2-1, with 13 nucleotides matching TRBD2. CDR3 length: 20 residues. CDR1 and CDR2 (germline): SGHNT, YENEEA. The junction had 18 bases not matched to a gene; V was cut back by 2 bases and J by 8 bases. CDR3 nucleotide sequence: TGTGCCAGCAGCTTAAAATGGTTGGGACTAGCGGGGTCCGGAGAGGATGAGCAGTTCTTC. As protein: CASSLKWLGLAGSGEDEQFF.

This clonotype was seen repeatedly, ten times or more. This chain joins TRBV29-1 and TRBJ2-3, with unresolved D. The ends were cut back, 6 bases at V and 0 bases at J, with 7 bases in the middle. Germline-derived CDR1 and CDR2 are SQVTM and ANQGSEA. The CDR3 covers 12 residues. The CDR3 protein is CSVSTSTDTQYF. The DNA of the CDR3 is TGCAGCGTGTCAACTAGCACAGATACGCAGTATTTT.

In its sample, this clonotype was seen many times. V and J are TRBV7-8 and TRBJ1-5; maybe TRBD1 (5 bases). The V end lost 5 bases, the J end lost 3 bases, and 20 bases lay between the germline ends. Germline V lookup: CDR1 SGHVS, CDR2 FQNEAQ. CDR3 length equals 17 residues. The CDR3 region has the DNA TGTGCCAGCAGCGGACTGGGCGGGGTCAGGGACAATCAGCCCCAGCATTTT. Protein sequence: CASSGLGGVRDNQPQHF.